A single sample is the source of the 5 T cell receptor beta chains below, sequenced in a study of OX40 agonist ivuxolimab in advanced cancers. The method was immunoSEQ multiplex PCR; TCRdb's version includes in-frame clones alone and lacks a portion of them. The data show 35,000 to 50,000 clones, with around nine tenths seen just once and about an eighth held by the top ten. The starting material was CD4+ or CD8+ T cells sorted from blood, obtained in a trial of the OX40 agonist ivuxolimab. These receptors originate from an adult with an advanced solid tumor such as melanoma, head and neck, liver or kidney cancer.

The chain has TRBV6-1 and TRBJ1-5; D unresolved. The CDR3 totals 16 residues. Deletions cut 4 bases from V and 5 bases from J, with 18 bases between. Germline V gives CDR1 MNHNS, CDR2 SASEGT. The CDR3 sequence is CASSGADLGPYQPQHF. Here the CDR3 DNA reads TGTGCCAGCAGTGGGGCCGACCTAGGGCCGTATCAGCCCCAGCATTTT.

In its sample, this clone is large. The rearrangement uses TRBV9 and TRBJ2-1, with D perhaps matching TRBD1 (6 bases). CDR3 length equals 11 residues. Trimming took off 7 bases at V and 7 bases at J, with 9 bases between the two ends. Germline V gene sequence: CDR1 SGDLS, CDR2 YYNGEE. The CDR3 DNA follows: TGTGCCAGCGAAACAGGGAATGAGCAGTTCTTC. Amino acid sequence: CASETGNEQFF.

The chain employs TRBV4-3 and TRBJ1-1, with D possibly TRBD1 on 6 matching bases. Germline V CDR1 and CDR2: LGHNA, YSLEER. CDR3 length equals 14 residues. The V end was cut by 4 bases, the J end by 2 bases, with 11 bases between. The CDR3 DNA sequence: TGCGCCAGCAGCCTCGGACAGCTCAACACTGAAGCTTTCTTT. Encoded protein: CASSLGQLNTEAFF.

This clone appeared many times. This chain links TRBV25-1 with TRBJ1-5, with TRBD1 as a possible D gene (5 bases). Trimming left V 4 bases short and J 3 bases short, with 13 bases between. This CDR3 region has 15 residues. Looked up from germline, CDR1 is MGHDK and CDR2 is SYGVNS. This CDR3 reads CASSGQGEINQPQHF. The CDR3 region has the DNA TGTGCCAGCAGTGGGCAGGGCGAAATCAATCAGCCCCAGCATTTT.

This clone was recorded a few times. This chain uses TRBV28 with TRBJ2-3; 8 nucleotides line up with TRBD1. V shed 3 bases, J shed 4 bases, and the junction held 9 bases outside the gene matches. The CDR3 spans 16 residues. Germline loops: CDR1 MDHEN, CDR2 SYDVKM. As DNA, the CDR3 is TGTGCCAGCAGTTTTGCGGCAGGGGGCTTTGCAGATACGCAGTATTTT. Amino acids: CASSFAAGGFADTQYF.